This T cell receptor beta chain was captured in a study of metastatic and nonmetastatic thyroid tumors. The CDR3 is 14 residues long. CDR1 is SGHTA, CDR2 FQGNSA, per germline. V lost 3 bases and J 2 bases, leaving 9 bases between the germline ends. Prior to thyroid surgery, none of the patients had received any treatment. TCRdb reprocessed the PCR reads via MiXCR. The sample has tens of thousands of clones, around a third seen once. Sequencing was performed on tumor tissue. This chain links TRBV7-2 with TRBJ2-3; D not certain. The sequence was collected from a female donor with papillary thyroid cancer or a benign thyroid nodule (not recorded which). Some clones in this sample may be carry-over from other donors' samples. The CDR3 DNA sequence: TGTGCCAGCAGCTTTACTCAGGCCACAGATACGCAGTATTTT. Protein product: CASSFTQATDTQYF. Full variable domain (outside the CDR3, taken from reference TRBV7-2 and TRBJ2-3): GAGVSQSPSNKVTEKGKDVELRCDPISGHTALYWYRQSLGQGLEFLIYFQGNSAPDKSGLPSDRFSAERTGGSVSTLTIQRTQQEDSAVYLCASSFTQATDTQYFGPGTRLTVL.